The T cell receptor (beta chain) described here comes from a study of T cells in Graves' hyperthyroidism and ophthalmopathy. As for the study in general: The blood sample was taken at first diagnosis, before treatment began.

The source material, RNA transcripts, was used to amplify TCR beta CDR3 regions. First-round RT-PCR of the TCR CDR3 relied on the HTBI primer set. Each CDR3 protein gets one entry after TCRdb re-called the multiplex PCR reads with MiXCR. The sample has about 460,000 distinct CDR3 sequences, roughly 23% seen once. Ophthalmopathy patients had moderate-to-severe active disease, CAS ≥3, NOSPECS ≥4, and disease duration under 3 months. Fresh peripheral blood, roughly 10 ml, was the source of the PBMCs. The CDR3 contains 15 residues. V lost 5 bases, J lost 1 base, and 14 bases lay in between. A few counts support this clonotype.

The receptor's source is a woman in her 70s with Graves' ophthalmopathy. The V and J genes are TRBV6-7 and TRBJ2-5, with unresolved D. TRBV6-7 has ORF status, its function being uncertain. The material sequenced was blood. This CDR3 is CASSHGPNAQETQYF. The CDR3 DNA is TGTGCCAGCAGTCACGGGCCAAACGCCCAAGAGACCCAGTACTTC.